This is a list of T cell receptor beta chains from one sample in a study of T cells after yellow fever vaccination. TCRdb ran MiXCR on the 5' RACE reads and lists one entry per CDR3 protein. This table has about 340,000 distinct CDR3 sequences, about 8.7% appearing once. Specimen: PBMCs, collected on the day of the first yellow fever vaccination. The receptor set was obtained from a man between 18 and 35 years old who received the YFV17D yellow fever vaccine. The CDR3 runs from the conserved cysteine through the conserved F or W. D genes are given only for firm matches. Expanded clones are given a class, and other clones once, few, many or no size at all.

clone_size: many; j_call: TRBJ2-1; d_call: TRBD1; v_call: TRBV4-3; cdr3_nt: TGCGCCAGCAGCCACTCACCCACCCGGACAGGGATGTTCTTC; cdr3_aa: CASSHSPTRTGMFF
clone_size: many; j_call: TRBJ1-1; d_call: .; v_call: TRBV4-3; cdr3_nt: TGCGCCAGCAGCCAAGAGCCCAGGGGCACGGGTGAAGCTTTCTTT; cdr3_aa: CASSQEPRGTGEAFF
clone_size: few; j_call: TRBJ2-3; d_call: TRBD2; v_call: TRBV9; cdr3_nt: TGTGCCAGCAGCGTTGGGACTAGCGGGGGTACAGATACGCAGTATTTT; cdr3_aa: CASSVGTSGGTDTQYF
clone_size: .; j_call: TRBJ2-3; d_call: .; v_call: TRBV20-1; cdr3_nt: TGCAGTGCTAGAGATCCGGCGGGCGGTAGGTCAGATACGCAGTATTTT; cdr3_aa: CSARDPAGGRSDTQYF
clone_size: many; j_call: TRBJ2-6; d_call: .; v_call: TRBV5-1; cdr3_nt: TGCGCCAGCAGCTTGGAAGCTGGGGCCAACGTCCTGACTTTC; cdr3_aa: CASSLEAGANVLTF
clone_size: .; j_call: TRBJ1-4; d_call: .; v_call: TRBV4-1; cdr3_nt: TGCGCCAGCAGCCAAGGAGACAGGAGGGTTGAAAAACTGTTTTTT; cdr3_aa: CASSQGDRRVEKLFF
clone_size: .; j_call: TRBJ1-1; d_call: .; v_call: TRBV6-5; cdr3_nt: TGTGCCAGCAGCCTACGTGGGGGGAAGGCTTTCTTT; cdr3_aa: CASSLRGGKAFF
clone_size: few; j_call: TRBJ2-1; d_call: .; v_call: TRBV10-2; cdr3_nt: TGCGCCAGCAGCCCCGGCTCCAGGCAGGAGCAGTTCTTC; cdr3_aa: CASSPGSRQEQFF
clone_size: .; j_call: TRBJ1-1; d_call: .; v_call: TRBV19; cdr3_nt: TGTGCCAGTAGTGGCCTTGGAAGGCACACTGAAGCTTTCTTT; cdr3_aa: CASSGLGRHTEAFF
clone_size: .; j_call: TRBJ1-1; d_call: .; v_call: TRBV7-9; cdr3_nt: TGTGCCAGCAGCTCGCGAGGAGAACGGACCTTCCACACTGAAGCTTTCTTT; cdr3_aa: CASSSRGERTFHTEAFF
clone_size: .; j_call: TRBJ2-5; d_call: .; v_call: TRBV7-9; cdr3_nt: TGTGCCAGCAGCTCGAAAAGAACTGTCGGAGATGAAGAGACCCAGTACTTC; cdr3_aa: CASSSKRTVGDEETQYF
clone_size: many; j_call: TRBJ2-7; d_call: .; v_call: TRBV10-3; cdr3_nt: TGTGCCATCAGCCGGGACGGCTACGAGCAGTACTTC; cdr3_aa: CAISRDGYEQYF
clone_size: few; j_call: TRBJ2-2; d_call: .; v_call: TRBV5-1; cdr3_nt: TGCGCCAGCAGCTTGGACCGGGGCGCCGGGGAGCTGTTTTTT; cdr3_aa: CASSLDRGAGELFF
clone_size: .; j_call: TRBJ2-5; d_call: .; v_call: TRBV11-2; cdr3_nt: TGTGCCAGCAGCTTAGATATGCGGGGGCCGGGGGAGACCCAGTACTTC; cdr3_aa: CASSLDMRGPGETQYF
clone_size: many; j_call: TRBJ2-3; d_call: .; v_call: TRBV14; cdr3_nt: TGTGCCAGCAGCCAAGCGGGGATTAGCACAGATACGCAGTATTTT; cdr3_aa: CASSQAGISTDTQYF
clone_size: many; j_call: TRBJ1-1; d_call: TRBD1; v_call: TRBV5-1; cdr3_nt: TGCGCCAGCAGCTTGGCCTCTAGACAGGGGGCAGAGGCTTTCTTT; cdr3_aa: CASSLASRQGAEAFF
clone_size: .; j_call: TRBJ1-1; d_call: .; v_call: TRBV4-1; cdr3_nt: TGCGCCAGCAGCCAACCGGGACTCGGGACTGAAGCTTTCTTT; cdr3_aa: CASSQPGLGTEAFF
clone_size: .; j_call: TRBJ2-1; d_call: TRBD2; v_call: TRBV5-6; cdr3_nt: TGTGCCGGAACTAGCGGGGGCCCTTTCTCCTACAATGAGCAGTTCTTC; cdr3_aa: CAGTSGGPFSYNEQFF
clone_size: .; j_call: TRBJ2-7; d_call: TRBD1; v_call: TRBV29-1; cdr3_nt: TGCAGCGCGGGACAGGGGGCTGGGGAGCAGTACTTC; cdr3_aa: CSAGQGAGEQYF
clone_size: .; j_call: TRBJ2-6; d_call: .; v_call: TRBV4-3; cdr3_nt: TGCGCCAGCAGCCAAGATCCCCCCTCCGGGGCCAACGTCCTGACTTTC; cdr3_aa: CASSQDPPSGANVLTF
clone_size: few; j_call: TRBJ2-5; d_call: .; v_call: TRBV28; cdr3_nt: TGTGCCAGCAGTTTAATGGGGGAGACCCAGTACTTC; cdr3_aa: CASSLMGETQYF
clone_size: many; j_call: TRBJ2-3; d_call: .; v_call: TRBV20-1; cdr3_nt: TGCAGTGCTCGAACCCCGGGGGACACAGATACGCAGTATTTT; cdr3_aa: CSARTPGDTDTQYF
clone_size: .; j_call: TRBJ2-4; d_call: TRBD2; v_call: TRBV2; cdr3_nt: TGTGCCAGCAGTGGAGGGACTAGCGGAAACATTCAGTACTTC; cdr3_aa: CASSGGTSGNIQYF
clone_size: .; j_call: TRBJ1-1; d_call: .; v_call: TRBV11-3; cdr3_nt: TGTGCCAGCAGCTTAAATAACATGAACACTGAAGCTTTCTTT; cdr3_aa: CASSLNNMNTEAFF
clone_size: .; j_call: TRBJ2-2; d_call: .; v_call: TRBV6-1; cdr3_nt: TGTGCCAGCAGACCCGGGGGCGTCGGCACCGGGGAGCTGTTTTTT; cdr3_aa: CASRPGGVGTGELFF
clone_size: .; j_call: TRBJ2-3; d_call: .; v_call: TRBV7-9; cdr3_nt: TGTGCCAGCCAGGGGGGACCGAGCCTCACAGATACGCAGTATTTT; cdr3_aa: CASQGGPSLTDTQYF
clone_size: .; j_call: TRBJ2-5; d_call: .; v_call: TRBV7-3; cdr3_nt: TGTGCCAGCAGCTCAAACATGGGGGAGACCCAGTACTTC; cdr3_aa: CASSSNMGETQYF
clone_size: few; j_call: TRBJ1-6; d_call: TRBD1; v_call: TRBV20-1; cdr3_nt: TGCAGTGCTCGGACAGGGAACGTTGAGGGATCCCTCCACTTT; cdr3_aa: CSARTGNVEGSLHF
clone_size: few; j_call: TRBJ2-5; d_call: TRBD2; v_call: TRBV19; cdr3_nt: TGTGCCAGCGGACTAGCGGGGCAGGAGACCCAGTACTTC; cdr3_aa: CASGLAGQETQYF
clone_size: .; j_call: TRBJ2-7; d_call: .; v_call: TRBV7-2; cdr3_nt: TGTGCCAGCAGCTTAGGGGCAATCTACGAGCAGTACTTC; cdr3_aa: CASSLGAIYEQYF
clone_size: few; j_call: TRBJ1-1; d_call: .; v_call: TRBV5-1; cdr3_nt: TGCGCCAGCAGCACGGGTCCTACGAACACTGAAGCTTTCTTT; cdr3_aa: CASSTGPTNTEAFF
clone_size: .; j_call: TRBJ1-2; d_call: .; v_call: TRBV3-1; cdr3_nt: TGTGCCAGCAATTTCCAGGGAGATCTTCTCTATGGCTACACCTTC; cdr3_aa: CASNFQGDLLYGYTF
clone_size: few; j_call: TRBJ2-5; d_call: .; v_call: TRBV27; cdr3_nt: TGTGCCAGCAGTTTATTCTCTGGGAGTCAAGAGACCCAGTACTTC; cdr3_aa: CASSLFSGSQETQYF
clone_size: .; j_call: TRBJ2-3; d_call: TRBD2; v_call: TRBV19; cdr3_nt: TGTGCCAGTAATCGGGAGGTTGGTACAGATACGCAGTATTTT; cdr3_aa: CASNREVGTDTQYF
clone_size: many; j_call: TRBJ1-1; d_call: TRBD1; v_call: TRBV6-1; cdr3_nt: TGTGCCAGCAGTAATCCGGGACAGGGGAACACTGAAGCTTTCTTT; cdr3_aa: CASSNPGQGNTEAFF
clone_size: many; j_call: TRBJ2-5; d_call: .; v_call: TRBV15; cdr3_nt: TGTGCCACCAGCAGAGATCTCGCGATGAGTGAGACCCAGTACTTC; cdr3_aa: CATSRDLAMSETQYF
clone_size: .; j_call: TRBJ2-1; d_call: TRBD2; v_call: TRBV7-3; cdr3_nt: TGTGCCAGCAGCTTAAATGGCGGGGGGTCCTCGGGTGAGCTGTTCTTC; cdr3_aa: CASSLNGGGSSGELFF
clone_size: once; j_call: TRBJ2-3; d_call: .; v_call: TRBV5-1; cdr3_nt: TGCGCCAGCAGGGCTGTGGACAAAAGCACAGATACGCAGTATTTT; cdr3_aa: CASRAVDKSTDTQYF
clone_size: .; j_call: TRBJ2-5; d_call: .; v_call: TRBV2; cdr3_nt: TGTGCCGGTAGCCCTCAGGAACAAGAGACCCAGTACTTC; cdr3_aa: CAGSPQEQETQYF
clone_size: few; j_call: TRBJ2-2; d_call: .; v_call: TRBV4-3; cdr3_nt: TGCGCCAGCAGCCAACTTTTTTCCGGTCGGGGCCTCACCGGGGAGCTGTTTTTT; cdr3_aa: CASSQLFSGRGLTGELFF
clone_size: few; j_call: TRBJ2-1; d_call: TRBD2; v_call: TRBV12-3/TRBV12-4; cdr3_nt: TGTGCCAGCAGGGGGGAGCGGGGGGGCATTGAGCAGTTCTTC; cdr3_aa: CASRGERGGIEQFF
clone_size: .; j_call: TRBJ2-3; d_call: .; v_call: TRBV24-1; cdr3_nt: TGTGCCACCAGTGACTCCTTGCCAGGGAAGGGCACAGATACGCAGTATTTT; cdr3_aa: CATSDSLPGKGTDTQYF
clone_size: .; j_call: TRBJ2-1; d_call: .; v_call: TRBV20-1; cdr3_nt: TGCAGTGCTAGAGATCCAGCGGCACGGGGTGAGCAGTTCTTC; cdr3_aa: CSARDPAARGEQFF
clone_size: many; j_call: TRBJ2-3; d_call: TRBD2; v_call: TRBV7-6; cdr3_nt: TGTGCCAGCAGTTCCCGGGGGGGGCACGGAGATACGCAGTATTTT; cdr3_aa: CASSSRGGHGDTQYF
clone_size: .; j_call: TRBJ2-1; d_call: TRBD2; v_call: TRBV10-3; cdr3_nt: TGTGCCATCAGCACTAGCGGGGGTTACAATGAGCAGTTCTTC; cdr3_aa: CAISTSGGYNEQFF